One and the same sample provided the 26 T cell receptor beta chains below, sequenced in a study of breast tumors, draining lymph nodes, adjacent tissues. Axillary draining lymph nodes of breast cancer patients supplied the node samples. Via MiXCR, TCRdb re-called the multiplex PCR reads, giving one row per CDR3 protein. The table lists about 230,000 distinct CDR3 sequences, around 32% of them singletons, with about 1.4% in the top ten. Material: axillary lymph node tissue. These receptors all come from a female donor with breast cancer. Some clones in this sample may be carry-over from other donors' samples.

The V call is TRBV20-1, the J call TRBJ2-3, with D perhaps TRBD1 (6 bases). The CDR3 has 13 residues. Trimming removed 1 base at V and 7 bases at J, with 12 bases between. CDR1 and CDR2 from the germline V gene are DFQATT and SNEGSKA (reference sequence). CDR3: CSARVGAGNTQYF. DNA of the CDR3: TGCAGTGCTAGAGTGGGGGCAGGTAATACGCAGTATTTT.

This clonotype was found many times. V and J are TRBV10-3 and TRBJ2-6; D is unclear. The CDR3 loop spans 15 amino acids. CDR1 and CDR2 (germline): ENHRY, SYGVKD. Trimming cost V 10 bases and J 2 bases, with 15 bases left between them. The DNA of the CDR3 is TGTGCCACGGGCCTGGCTGCCCCTGGGGCCAACGTCCTGACTTTC. As protein: CATGLAAPGANVLTF.

The chain has TRBV9 and TRBJ1-1; D unclear. Trimming stripped 0 bases from V and 3 bases from J, with 9 bases between. Germline CDR1 reads SGDLS; CDR2 reads YYNGEE. The CDR3 extends over 14 amino acids. CDR3: CASSVVGTDTEAFF. CDR3 DNA sequence: TGTGCCAGCAGCGTAGTAGGTACGGACACTGAAGCTTTCTTT.

This clonotype was counted many times. The chain employs TRBV11-3 and TRBJ2-7; 7 nucleotides line up with TRBD2. The junction had 5 bases not matched to a gene; V was cut back by 1 base and J by 2 bases. CDR3 length: 15 residues. Germline values: CDR1 SGHNT, CDR2 YENEEA. CDR3 sequence reads: CASSLAGGRTYEQYF. In nucleotides, the CDR3 is TGTGCCAGCAGCTTAGCGGGGGGACGGACCTACGAGCAGTACTTC.

The chain couples TRBV12-5 to TRBJ2-3; the match to TRBD2 covers 11 bases. The germline gives CDR1 LGHNT, CDR2 FRNRAP. The CDR3 spans 17 residues. CDR3 residues: CASSLFGTSGYTDTQYF. The DNA of the CDR3 is TGTGCCAGCAGCTTATTCGGGACTAGCGGATACACAGATACGCAGTATTTT.

At least ten counts were recorded for this clonotype. The chain employs TRBV20-1 and TRBJ2-1; D call uncertain. V was shortened by 1 base and J by 1 base, with 8 bases between the two germline ends. The CDR3 sequence is 14 residues long. Germline loops: CDR1 DFQATT, CDR2 SNEGSKA (reference sequence). The CDR3 nucleotides are TGCAGTGCTAGAGTACCAGTTTCCTACAATGAGCAGTTCTTC. Its translation: CSARVPVSYNEQFF.

This clonotype has ten or more counts. The rearrangement uses TRBV6-6 and TRBJ1-5; 7 bases match TRBD1. This CDR3 is 18 amino acids long. V was clipped by 5 bases and J by 1 base; unmatched bases: 14. Germline lookup yields CDR1 MNHNY and CDR2 SVGAGI (reference sequence). The CDR3 nucleotides read TGTGCCAGCAGTCAGACAATCAGGGGGGGGTTAAGCAATCAGCCCCAGCATTTT. Translated, it gives CASSQTIRGGLSNQPQHF.

Ten or more counts support this clonotype. The rearrangement links TRBV7-3 to TRBJ2-1; TRBD2 aligns across 9 bases. Germline CDR1 is SGHTA and CDR2 is FQGTGA. This CDR3 comprises 14 residues. With V trimmed by 3 bases and J by 6 bases, 3 bases remained unmatched. Here the CDR3 reads CASSLTSGSNEQFF. Written as DNA, the CDR3 is TGTGCCAGCAGCTTGACTAGCGGTAGCAATGAGCAGTTCTTC.

Concerning this clonotype: The DNA is omitted, as the CDR3 cannot be located on it reliably, and the CDR3 follows TCRdb's listing. The genes are TRBV7-2 and TRBJ2-7; TRBD2 is the table's D call, not checked against the DNA. The CDR3 adds up to 20 amino acids, both ends counted. Germline V CDR1 and CDR2: SGHTA, FQGNSA. CDR3 sequence reads: CASSFYICSASPGRAREQYF.

With regard to this clonotype: At one of its ends the junction is not consistent with the germline gene, which may arise from a read error. This sequence joins TRBV7-9 and TRBJ2-2; D assignment may be TRBD1 or TRBD2 (6 bases each). The CDR3 sequence is 13 residues long. Germline CDR1 reads SEHNR; CDR2 reads FQNEAQ (reference sequence). The CDR3 region has the DNA TGTGCCAGCAGCTTAGTGCGGGACAATGAGCAGTTTTTT. Translating it yields CASSLVRDNEQFF.

This clonotype was counted ten times or more. The chain links TRBV5-1 to TRBJ2-1; maybe TRBD1 (6 bases). The CDR3 sequence is 15 residues long. Looked up from germline, CDR1 is SGHRS and CDR2 is YFSETQ. The germline V and J ends were trimmed by 0 bases and 12 bases, with 19 bases remaining between them. CDR3 loop: CASSLGQADIGWQFF. Here the CDR3 DNA reads TGCGCCAGCAGCTTGGGACAGGCTGACATCGGATGGCAGTTCTTC.

Only a few counts were recorded for this clonotype. The rearrangement joins TRBV19 to TRBJ2-7; TRBD2 might be the D (6 bases). This CDR3 comprises 18 residues. CDR1 and CDR2 (germline): LNHDA, SQIVND (reference sequence). V lost 4 bases, J lost 3 bases, and 25 bases lay in between. This CDR3 is CASSKRASLNTGSYEQYF. In DNA form, the CDR3 reads TGTGCCAGTAGTAAAAGGGCTAGCCTTAATACCGGGAGCTACGAGCAGTACTTC.

This clonotype appeared many times. This chain links TRBV20-1 with TRBJ2-7, with TRBD2 identical over 8 bases. Germline V gene sequence: CDR1 DFQATT, CDR2 SNEGSKA (reference sequence). J lost 4 bases, V lost 6 bases, and 8 bases had no gene match. CDR3 length: 13 amino acids. CDR3 amino acids: CSATGTSAYEQYF. The CDR3 region has the DNA TGCAGTGCCACCGGGACTAGTGCGTACGAGCAGTACTTC.

This rearrangement joins TRBV20-1 to TRBJ2-6; the D gene is possibly TRBD1 (6 bases). V dropped 3 bases and J dropped 1 base, with 7 bases sitting between them. Germline CDR1 reads DFQATT; CDR2 reads SNEGSKA (reference sequence). The CDR3 is 14 residues long. The CDR3 sequence is CSARRGSGANVLTF. The CDR3 DNA follows: TGCAGTGCTAGGAGGGGGTCTGGGGCCAACGTCCTGACTTTC.

This clonotype was counted ten times or more. A much more abundant neighbour one base away suggests this may be a read error. The chain has TRBV7-9 and TRBJ2-5, with D perhaps matching TRBD1 (6 bases). Germline CDR1 is SEHNR and CDR2 is FQNEAQ (reference sequence). CDR3 size: 15 residues. CDR3 sequence: CASSNQQGNLETQHF. The DNA for the CDR3 is TGTGCCAGCAGCAACCAACAGGGTAATTTGGAGACCCAGCACTTC.

This clonotype was seen at least ten times. The chain uses TRBV4-1 and TRBJ2-1; no clear D. The germline V and J ends were trimmed by 4 bases and 3 bases, with 10 bases remaining between them. This CDR3 is built from 14 residues. From germline, CDR1 is MGHRA and CDR2 YSYEKL. The CDR3, as DNA: TGCGCCAGCAGCCGAGACAACTTCTACAATGAGCAGTTCTTC. The encoded protein is CASSRDNFYNEQFF.

Ten or more counts support this clonotype. The CDR3: CASSPDSATDTQYF. CDR3 bases: TGCGCCAGCAGCCCAGACAGTGCCACAGATACGCAGTATTTT. This chain links TRBV5-1 with TRBJ2-3, with TRBD1 as a possible D gene (5 bases). Trimming took 4 bases from V and 2 from J, leaving 11 bases between them. The CDR3 is made up of 14 amino acids. The germline gives CDR1 SGHRS, CDR2 YFSETQ.

This rearrangement joins TRBV7-9 to TRBJ2-1; 11 nucleotides match TRBD1. CDR1 is SEHNR, CDR2 FQNEAQ, per germline (reference sequence). The length of the CDR3 is 12 residues. Trimming removed 11 bases from V and 6 bases from J; junction bases left unmatched: 3. The CDR3 coding sequence is TGTGCCGCGGGGACAGGGGGCAATGAGCAGTTCTTC. Translating it yields CAAGTGGNEQFF.

This clonotype was detected many times. Mismatch with germline at one junction end may stem from a read error. CDR3 sequence reads: CSARGGETQSF. In DNA form, the CDR3 reads TGCAGTGCTAGAGGAGGAGAGACCCAGTCCTTC. The rearrangement links TRBV20-1 to TRBJ2-5; D call uncertain. This CDR3 is built from 11 residues. The germline V gene encodes CDR1 DFQATT and CDR2 SNEGSKA (reference sequence).

This clonotype was seen ten or more times. This chain links TRBV6-2 or TRBV6-3 with TRBJ1-5; possible D gene TRBD1, 6 bases. Germline CDR1 reads MNHEY; CDR2 reads SVGEGT. V lost 2 bases and J lost 4, with 6 bases in between. CDR3 length: 13 amino acids. The CDR3 loop is CASSYQGNQPQHF. DNA for the CDR3: TGTGCCAGCAGTTACCAGGGGAATCAGCCCCAGCATTTT.

To note about this clonotype: An end of the junction differs from the germline gene, which may be a read error. The chain couples TRBV11-3 to TRBJ2-6, with 7 bases identical to TRBD1. Germline values: CDR1 SGHNT, CDR2 YENEEA. There are 13 residues in the CDR3. CDR3 region: CASSLGGQIMLAF. CDR3 sequence (DNA): TGTGCCAGCAGCTTAGGGGGACAGATCATGCTGGCTTTC.

This clonotype showed up many times. The chain links TRBV4-2 to TRBJ2-1; D may match TRBD1 or TRBD2 (5 bases each). The CDR3 spans 16 residues. Germline-derived CDR1 and CDR2 are LGHNA and YNFKEQ. V was clipped by 0 bases and J by 2 bases, with 11 bases between them. The CDR3 bases are TGTGCCAGCAGCCAAGAGTGGGGGAGTGCCTACAATGAGCAGTTCTTC. Translated: CASSQEWGSAYNEQFF.

This clonotype was counted many times. V and J are TRBV7-2 and TRBJ2-3; no clear D gene. V lost 2 bases to trimming and J lost 3 bases, with 9 bases between them. Germline V gives CDR1 SGHTA, CDR2 FQGNSA. The CDR3 sequence is 14 residues long. In DNA, the CDR3 is TGTGCCAGCAGCTTATTTGTAGCAACAGATACGCAGTATTTT. This sequence encodes CASSLFVATDTQYF.

Ten or more counts support this clonotype. The V call is TRBV20-1, the J call TRBJ2-1, with TRBD1 matching over 9 bases. The germline V gene encodes CDR1 DFQATT and CDR2 SNEGSKA (reference sequence). The J segment lost 9 bases and the V segment lost 3 bases, leaving 12 bases of the junction unmatched. The CDR3 loop spans 15 amino acids. Here the CDR3 DNA reads TGCAGTGCTAGCTCCTCCGGGACAGGGAATGGTGAGCAGTTCTTC. Translation: CSASSSGTGNGEQFF.

The sample holds many counts of this clonotype. The V gene is TRBV20-1, the J gene TRBJ1-2; D ambiguous. CDR1 is DFQATT and CDR2 is SNEGSKA in the germline V gene (reference sequence). CDR3 length equals 15 residues. Trimming removed 0 bases at V and 4 bases at J, with 15 bases between. The CDR3 reads CSARDYRSTAYGYTF. Written as DNA, the CDR3 is TGCAGTGCTAGAGATTATAGGAGTACGGCCTATGGCTACACCTTC.

This clonotype has a count of ten or more. The rearrangement uses TRBV2 and TRBJ1-2; 7 bases line up with TRBD1. V lost 5 bases, J lost 4 bases, and 7 bases stayed unmatched. The CDR3 has 14 amino acids. From germline, CDR1 is SNHLY and CDR2 FYNNEI. This chain's CDR3 is CASSSYDRAYGYTF. In nucleotides, the CDR3 is TGTGCCAGCAGTTCTTATGACAGGGCCTATGGCTACACCTTC.